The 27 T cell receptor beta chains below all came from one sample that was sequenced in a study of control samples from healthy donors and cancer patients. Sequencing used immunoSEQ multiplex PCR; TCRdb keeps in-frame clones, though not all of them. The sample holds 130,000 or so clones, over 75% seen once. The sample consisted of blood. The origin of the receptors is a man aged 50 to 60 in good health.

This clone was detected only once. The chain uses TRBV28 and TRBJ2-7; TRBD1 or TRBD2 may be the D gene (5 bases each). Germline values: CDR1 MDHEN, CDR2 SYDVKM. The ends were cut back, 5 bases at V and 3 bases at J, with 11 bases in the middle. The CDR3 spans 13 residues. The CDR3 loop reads CASSTLGGYEQYF. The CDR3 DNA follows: TGTGCCAGCAGTACCCTTGGGGGCTACGAGCAGTACTTC.

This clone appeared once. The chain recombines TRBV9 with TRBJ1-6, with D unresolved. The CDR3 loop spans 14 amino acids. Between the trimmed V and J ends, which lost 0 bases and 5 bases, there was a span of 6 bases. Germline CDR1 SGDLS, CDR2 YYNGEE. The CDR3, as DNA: TGTGCCAGCAGCGTAGTTGACAATAATTCACCCCTCCACTTT. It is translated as CASSVVDNNSPLHF.

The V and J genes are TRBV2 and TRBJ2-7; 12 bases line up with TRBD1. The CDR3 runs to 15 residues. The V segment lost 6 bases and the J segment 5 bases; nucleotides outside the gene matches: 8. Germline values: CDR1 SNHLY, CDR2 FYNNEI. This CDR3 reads CASSFPGTGGNEQYF. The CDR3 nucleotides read TGTGCCAGCAGCTTCCCCGGGACAGGGGGCAACGAGCAGTACTTC.

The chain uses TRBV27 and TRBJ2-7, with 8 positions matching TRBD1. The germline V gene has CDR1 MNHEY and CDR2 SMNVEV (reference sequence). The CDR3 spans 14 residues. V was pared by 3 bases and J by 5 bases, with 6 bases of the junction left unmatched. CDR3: CASSFQGAIHEQYF. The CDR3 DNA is TGTGCCAGCAGTTTTCAGGGGGCCATCCACGAGCAGTACTTC.

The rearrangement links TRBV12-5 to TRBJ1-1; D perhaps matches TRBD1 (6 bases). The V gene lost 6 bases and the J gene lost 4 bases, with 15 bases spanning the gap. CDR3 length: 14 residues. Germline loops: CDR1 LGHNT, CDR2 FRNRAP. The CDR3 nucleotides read TGTGCTAGTGGCGATAGGGGGGCAGCCACTGAAGCTTTCTTT. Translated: CASGDRGAATEAFF.

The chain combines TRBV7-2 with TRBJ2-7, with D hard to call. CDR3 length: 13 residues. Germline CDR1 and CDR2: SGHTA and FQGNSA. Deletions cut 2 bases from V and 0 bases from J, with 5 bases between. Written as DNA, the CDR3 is TGTGCCAGCAGCTTATTACACTCCTACGAGCAGTACTTC. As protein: CASSLLHSYEQYF.

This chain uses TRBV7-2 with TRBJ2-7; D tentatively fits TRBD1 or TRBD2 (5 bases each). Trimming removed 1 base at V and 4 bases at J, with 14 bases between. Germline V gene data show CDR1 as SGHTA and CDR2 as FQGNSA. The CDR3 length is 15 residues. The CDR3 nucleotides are TGTGCCAGCAGCTTAGGGCTGGGGGACCTATACGAGCAGTACTTC. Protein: CASSLGLGDLYEQYF.

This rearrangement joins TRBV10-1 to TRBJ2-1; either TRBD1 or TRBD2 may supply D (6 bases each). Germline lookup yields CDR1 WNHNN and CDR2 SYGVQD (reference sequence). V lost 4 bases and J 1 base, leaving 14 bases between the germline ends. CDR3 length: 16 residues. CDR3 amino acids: CASSGKGGLSYNEQFF. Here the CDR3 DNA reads TGCGCCAGCAGTGGGAAGGGGGGTCTTTCCTACAATGAGCAGTTCTTC.

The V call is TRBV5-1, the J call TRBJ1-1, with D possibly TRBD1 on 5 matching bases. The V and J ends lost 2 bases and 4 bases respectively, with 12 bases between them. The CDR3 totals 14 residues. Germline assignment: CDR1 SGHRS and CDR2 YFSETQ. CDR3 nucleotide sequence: TGCGCCAGCAGCTTAGACAGTCTGGCCACTGAAGCTTTCTTT. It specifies CASSLDSLATEAFF.

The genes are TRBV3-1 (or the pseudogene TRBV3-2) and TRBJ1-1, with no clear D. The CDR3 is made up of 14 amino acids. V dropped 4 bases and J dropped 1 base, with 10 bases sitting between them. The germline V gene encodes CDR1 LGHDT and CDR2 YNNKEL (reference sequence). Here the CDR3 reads CASSPALTNTEAFF. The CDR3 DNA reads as TGTGCCAGCAGCCCAGCGCTAACGAACACTGAAGCTTTCTTT.

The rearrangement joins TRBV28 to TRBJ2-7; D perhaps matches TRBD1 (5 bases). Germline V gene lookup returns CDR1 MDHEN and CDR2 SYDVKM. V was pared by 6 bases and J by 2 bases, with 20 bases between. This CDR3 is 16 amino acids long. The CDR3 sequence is CASSQSTASHPYEQYF. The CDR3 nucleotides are TGTGCCAGCAGCCAATCGACAGCCTCCCATCCCTACGAGCAGTACTTC.

The CDR3: CAWSRGEGDTEAFF. The CDR3 DNA reads as TGTGCCTGGTCCCGGGGGGAGGGAGACACTGAAGCTTTCTTT. V is TRBV30 and J is TRBJ1-1, with a weak D call TRBD1 (5 bases). V shed 5 bases and J shed 3 bases, with 16 bases lying between them. Per the germline V gene, CDR1 is GTSNPN and CDR2 is SVGIG (reference sequence). The CDR3 has 14 amino acids. The variable domain in full, completed from reference TRBV30 and TRBJ1-1, reads SQTIHQWPATLVQPVGSPLSLECTVEGTSNPNLYWYRQAAGRGLQLLFYSVGIGQISSEVPQNLSASRPQDRQFILSSKKLLLSDSGFYLCAWSRGEGDTEAFFGQGTRLTVV.

For the CDR3, the DNA is TGTGCCAGCAGCGCAGGGTTAACTGGAAACACCATATATTTT. This translates into CASSAGLTGNTIYF. The rearrangement links TRBV11-2 to TRBJ1-3, with D possibly matching TRBD1 (5 bases). CDR3 length: 14 residues. Germline CDR1 SGHAT, CDR2 FQNNGV. The germline V and J ends were trimmed by 5 bases and 2 bases, with 10 bases remaining between them.

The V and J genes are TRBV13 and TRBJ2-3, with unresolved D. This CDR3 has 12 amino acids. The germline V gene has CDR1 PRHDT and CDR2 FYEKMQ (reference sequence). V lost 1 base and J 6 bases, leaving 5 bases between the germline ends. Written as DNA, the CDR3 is TGTGCCAGCAGCTTAGAGGCCGATACGCAGTATTTT. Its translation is CASSLEADTQYF.

The CDR3 DNA follows: TGTGCCTGCACCAGGCAGGACGGGTACGAGCAGTACTTC. Protein product: CACTRQDGYEQYF. The chain joins TRBV2 to TRBJ2-7; D gene unclear. In germline, CDR1 is SNHLY, CDR2 FYNNEI. This CDR3 spans 13 amino acids. Between the trimmed V and J ends, which lost 11 bases and 4 bases, there was a span of 18 bases.

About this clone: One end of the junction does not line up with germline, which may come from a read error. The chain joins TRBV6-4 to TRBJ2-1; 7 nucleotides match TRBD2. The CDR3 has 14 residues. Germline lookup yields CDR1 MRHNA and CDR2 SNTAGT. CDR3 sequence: CASSASGSYNEQFF. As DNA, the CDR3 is TGCGCCAGCAGTGCTAGCGGCTCCTACAATGAGCAGTTCTTC.

This CDR3 reads CASSIWIQETQYF. The CDR3 coding sequence is TGTGCCAGCAGTATTTGGATCCAAGAGACCCAGTACTTC. The V gene is TRBV7-7, the J gene TRBJ2-5, with D unclear. The CDR3 extends over 13 amino acids. Germline-derived CDR1 and CDR2 are SSHAT and FNYEAQ (reference sequence). V was clipped by 6 bases and J by 1 base, with 9 bases between them.

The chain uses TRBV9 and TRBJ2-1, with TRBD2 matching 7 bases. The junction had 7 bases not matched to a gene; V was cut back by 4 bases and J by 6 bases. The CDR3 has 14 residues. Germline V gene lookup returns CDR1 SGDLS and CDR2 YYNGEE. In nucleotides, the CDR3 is TGTGCCAGCAGCAGCGGGGTTCGGCCCAATGAGCAGTTCTTC. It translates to CASSSGVRPNEQFF.

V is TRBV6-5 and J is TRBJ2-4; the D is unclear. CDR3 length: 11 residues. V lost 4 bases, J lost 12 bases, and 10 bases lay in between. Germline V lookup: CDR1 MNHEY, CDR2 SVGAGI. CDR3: CASSLPPHQYF. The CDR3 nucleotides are TGTGCCAGCAGTTTACCCCCTCATCAGTACTTC.

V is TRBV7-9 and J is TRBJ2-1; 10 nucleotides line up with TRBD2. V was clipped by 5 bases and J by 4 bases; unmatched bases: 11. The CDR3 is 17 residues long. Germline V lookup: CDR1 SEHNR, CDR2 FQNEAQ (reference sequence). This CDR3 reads CASSTPRLAGLYNEQFF. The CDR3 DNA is TGTGCCAGCAGCACGCCACGACTAGCGGGCCTGTACAATGAGCAGTTCTTC.

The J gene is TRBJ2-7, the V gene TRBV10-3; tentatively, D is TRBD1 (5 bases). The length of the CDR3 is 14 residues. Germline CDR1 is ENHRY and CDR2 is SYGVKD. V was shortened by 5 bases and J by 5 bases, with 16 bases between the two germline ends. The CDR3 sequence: CAISRGQGINEQYF. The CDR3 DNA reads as TGTGCCATCAGTCGCGGCCAGGGTATCAACGAGCAGTACTTC.

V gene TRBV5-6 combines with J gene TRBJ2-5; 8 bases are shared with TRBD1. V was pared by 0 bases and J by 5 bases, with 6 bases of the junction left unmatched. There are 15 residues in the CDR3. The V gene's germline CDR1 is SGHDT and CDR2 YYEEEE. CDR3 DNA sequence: TGTGCCAGCAGCTTGGGGCAGGGGGCGCCTGAGACCCAGTACTTC. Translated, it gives CASSLGQGAPETQYF.

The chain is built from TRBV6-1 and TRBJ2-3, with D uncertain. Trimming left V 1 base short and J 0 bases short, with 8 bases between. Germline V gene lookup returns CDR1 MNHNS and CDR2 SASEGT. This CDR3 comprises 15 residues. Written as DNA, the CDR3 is TGTGCCAGCAGTGAAGGTCGGGCTAGCACAGATACGCAGTATTTT. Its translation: CASSEGRASTDTQYF.

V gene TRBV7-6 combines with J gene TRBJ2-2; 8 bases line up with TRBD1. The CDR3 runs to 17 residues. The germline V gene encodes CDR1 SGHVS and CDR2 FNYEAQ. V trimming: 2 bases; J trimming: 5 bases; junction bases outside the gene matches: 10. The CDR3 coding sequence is TGTGCCAGCAGCTTAAGGGCAGGGGGCATGGCGACCGGGGAGCTGTTTTTT. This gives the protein CASSLRAGGMATGELFF.

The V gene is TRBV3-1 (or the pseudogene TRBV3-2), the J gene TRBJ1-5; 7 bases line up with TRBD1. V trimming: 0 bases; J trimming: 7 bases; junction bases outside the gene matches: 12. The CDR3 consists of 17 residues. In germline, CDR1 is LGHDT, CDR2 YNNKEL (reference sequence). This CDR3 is CASSQERGGHGEQPQHF. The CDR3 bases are TGTGCCAGCAGCCAAGAAAGAGGGGGCCACGGGGAGCAGCCCCAGCATTTT.

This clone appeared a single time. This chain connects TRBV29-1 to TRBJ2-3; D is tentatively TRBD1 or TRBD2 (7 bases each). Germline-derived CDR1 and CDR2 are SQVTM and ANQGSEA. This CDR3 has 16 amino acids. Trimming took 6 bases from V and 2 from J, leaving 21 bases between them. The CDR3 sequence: CSVGGGRTGFTDTQYF. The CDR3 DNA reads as TGCAGCGTGGGGGGGGGAAGGACAGGCTTCACAGATACGCAGTATTTT.

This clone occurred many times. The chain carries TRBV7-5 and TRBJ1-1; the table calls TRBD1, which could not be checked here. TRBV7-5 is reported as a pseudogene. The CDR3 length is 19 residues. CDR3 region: CVRSQHEDRENGLLSEAFF. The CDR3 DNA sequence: TGTGTCAGAAGCCAACACGAAGACAGGGAGAACGGTCTGCTCTCTGAAGCTTTCTTT.